This T cell receptor beta chain was retrieved from a study of T cells in Graves' hyperthyroidism and ophthalmopathy. V lost 8 bases and J 5 bases, leaving 18 bases between the germline ends. Looked up from germline, CDR1 is MNHNS and CDR2 is SASEGT. The CDR3 sequence is 14 residues long. This clonotype was seen only a few times. TCR beta CDR3 region amplification was performed from RNA transcripts. The HTBI primer set was used in a first-round RT-PCR of the TCR CDR3. Each CDR3 protein is one row after TCRdb ran MiXCR on the multiplex PCR reads. The table lists around 350,000 distinct CDR3 sequences, just under 25% of them singletons, with less than 85% in the top ten.

Sequencing was carried out using blood. V and J are TRBV6-1 and TRBJ2-5; TRBD1 or TRBD2 may be the D gene (5 bases each). This receptor was identified in a man in his fifties or sixties with Graves' hyperthyroidism. CDR3: CASGLAWGKETQYF. CDR3 DNA sequence: TGTGCCAGCGGACTGGCGTGGGGGAAGGAGACCCAGTACTTC.